The clone carrying this TCR beta chain was recorded many times. The CDR3 regions of TCR beta were amplified from RNA transcripts. TCR CDR3 regions were first amplified by RT-PCR with HTBI primers. TCRdb reprocessed the multiplex PCR reads with MiXCR, giving one entry per CDR3 protein. The repertoire consists of hundreds of thousands of distinct CDR3 sequences, with approximately 17% occurring once and the leading ten covering 17%. The record originates from a study of T cells in Graves' hyperthyroidism and ophthalmopathy. This clonotype originated in a woman aged 18-29 years with Graves' ophthalmopathy. Sequenced material: blood.

CDR3 protein: CASSYGLAGGHGNEQFF. The CDR3, as DNA: TGCGCCAGCAGCTACGGACTAGCGGGAGGTCACGGCAATGAGCAGTTCTTC. V and J are TRBV5-1 and TRBJ2-1; 14 bases line up with TRBD2. This CDR3 has 17 amino acids. V dropped 3 bases and J dropped 6; count of bases not matched to a gene: 8. Germline V gives CDR1 SGHRS, CDR2 YFSETQ.